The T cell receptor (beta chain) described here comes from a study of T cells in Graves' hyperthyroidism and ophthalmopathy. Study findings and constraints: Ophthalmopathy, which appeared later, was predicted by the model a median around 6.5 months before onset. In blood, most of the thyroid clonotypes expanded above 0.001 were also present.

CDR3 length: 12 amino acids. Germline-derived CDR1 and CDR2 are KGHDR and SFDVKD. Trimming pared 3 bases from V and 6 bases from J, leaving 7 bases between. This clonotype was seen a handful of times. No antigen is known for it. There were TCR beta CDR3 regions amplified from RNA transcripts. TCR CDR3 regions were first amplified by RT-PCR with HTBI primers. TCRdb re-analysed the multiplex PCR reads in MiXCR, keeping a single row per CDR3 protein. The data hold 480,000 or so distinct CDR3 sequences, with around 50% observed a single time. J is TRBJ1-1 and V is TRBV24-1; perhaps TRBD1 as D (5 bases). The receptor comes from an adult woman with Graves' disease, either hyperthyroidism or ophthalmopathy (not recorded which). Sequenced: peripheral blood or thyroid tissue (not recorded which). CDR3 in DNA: TGTGCCACCAGTGATCGGGACTCTGAAGCTTTCTTT. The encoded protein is CATSDRDSEAFF.